These T cell receptor beta chains were read from a single sample in a study of naive and memory T cell subsets. MiXCR was run by TCRdb on the UMI-ligation and nested PCR reads, yielding one entry per CDR3 protein. The sample lists roughly 97,000 distinct CDR3 sequences, 14% occurring once. What was sequenced was naive CD8+ T cells from blood. The receptors derive from a human donor in good health. Each CDR3 is given with its conserved first and last residue. D genes are given only for firm matches. The size of a clone is reported for some rows only, either as once, few or many, or as a class for expanded clones.

d_call j_call v_call clone_size cdr3_aa cdr3_nt
TRBD1 TRBJ2-5 TRBV7-8 NA CASSIGQGQETQYF TGTGCCAGCAGCATCGGACAGGGACAAGAGACCCAGTACTTC
TRBD2 TRBJ2-5 TRBV7-8 few CASSFFGLAGGKETQYF TGTGCCAGCAGCTTCTTCGGGCTAGCGGGAGGGAAAGAGACCCAGTACTTC
NA TRBJ2-7 TRBV12-3/TRBV12-4 few CASSEWGESYEQYF TGTGCCAGCAGTGAATGGGGGGAGAGCTACGAGCAGTACTTC
NA TRBJ2-1 TRBV7-6 many CASSLWGYNEQFF TGTGCCAGCAGCCTGTGGGGTTACAATGAGCAGTTCTTC
NA TRBJ1-1 TRBV4-3 many CASSQSPEWGQLVEAFF TGCGCCAGCAGCCAGAGCCCCGAATGGGGCCAATTGGTCGAAGCTTTCTTT
NA TRBJ1-6 TRBV27 NA CASNLGGARNSPLHF TGTGCCAGCAACCTAGGGGGGGCTCGTAATTCACCCCTCCACTTT
NA TRBJ2-7 TRBV7-9 NA CASSLHSYEQYF TGTGCCAGCAGCTTGCACTCCTACGAGCAGTACTTC
TRBD2 TRBJ2-1 TRBV6-2/TRBV6-3 few CASSSGTSGFNEQFF TGTGCCAGCAGCTCCGGGACTAGCGGGTTCAATGAGCAGTTCTTC
TRBD2 TRBJ2-1 TRBV7-3 many CASSQSISGGAYNEQFF TGTGCCAGCAGCCAATCAATTAGCGGGGGGGCCTACAATGAGCAGTTCTTC
TRBD1 TRBJ2-7 TRBV12-3/TRBV12-4 once CASSYAGQGTYEQYF TGTGCCAGCAGTTATGCGGGACAGGGGACCTACGAGCAGTACTTC
TRBD1 TRBJ2-1 TRBV28 NA CASSPPGQGSYNEQFF TGTGCCAGCAGTCCCCCGGGACAGGGGTCCTACAATGAGCAGTTCTTC
NA TRBJ2-3 TRBV3-1 NA CTSSQEGYGPDTQYF TGTACCAGCAGCCAAGAAGGGTACGGACCAGATACGCAGTATTTT
NA TRBJ2-1 TRBV4-1 NA CASSQVEQANEQFF TGCGCCAGCAGCCAAGTAGAGCAGGCGAATGAGCAGTTCTTC
NA TRBJ2-3 TRBV6-2/TRBV6-3 NA CASSYSSLDRKTQYF TGTGCCAGCAGTTACTCGTCATTGGACAGAAAGACGCAGTATTTT
NA TRBJ2-1 TRBV14 many CASRPESSYNEQFF TGTGCCAGCAGACCCGAGAGCTCCTACAATGAGCAGTTCTTC
TRBD1 TRBJ1-5 TRBV5-1 few CASSLAPRGSNQPQHF TGCGCCAGCAGCTTGGCCCCCAGGGGGAGCAATCAGCCCCAGCATTTT
NA TRBJ1-1 TRBV27 few CASMQGTEAFF TGTGCCAGCATGCAGGGCACTGAAGCTTTCTTT
NA TRBJ2-1 TRBV6-5 few CASSYGTSRNEQFF TGTGCCAGCAGTTACGGCACATCGAGAAATGAGCAGTTCTTC
NA TRBJ1-2 TRBV4-3 many CASSNADGGDGYTF TGCGCCAGCAGCAACGCCGACGGTGGCGATGGCTACACCTTC
NA TRBJ1-1 TRBV9 NA CASSSTAAEAFF TGTGCCAGCAGCTCTACCGCCGCTGAGGCTTTCTTT
NA TRBJ2-2 TRBV10-3 few CAISDNPRANTGELFF TGTGCCATCAGTGACAACCCTCGGGCGAACACCGGGGAGCTGTTTTTT
NA TRBJ2-1 TRBV6-2/TRBV6-3 few CATEDSQLYNEQFF TGTGCCACTGAGGACAGCCAACTTTACAATGAGCAGTTCTTC
TRBD1 TRBJ2-7 TRBV7-3 few CASSLEPTGALLEQYF TGTGCCAGCAGCTTAGAACCGACAGGGGCCCTCCTCGAGCAGTACTTC
TRBD2 TRBJ2-1 TRBV12-3/TRBV12-4 NA CASNGGSIDEQFF TGTGCCAGCAACGGCGGGAGTATCGATGAGCAGTTCTTC
NA TRBJ2-1 TRBV7-6 few CASSLGLEQSDEQFF TGTGCCAGCAGCTTAGGACTAGAACAGAGCGATGAGCAGTTCTTC
NA TRBJ2-5 TRBV12-3/TRBV12-4 NA CASSLVGLETQYF TGTGCCAGCAGTTTAGTGGGATTGGAGACCCAGTACTTC
NA TRBJ2-1 TRBV29-1 few CSVVQISHEQFF TGCAGCGTTGTTCAGATTTCGCATGAGCAGTTCTTC
NA TRBJ2-2 TRBV12-3/TRBV12-4 few CASTLWGLRELFF TGTGCCAGCACCCTGTGGGGGCTGAGGGAGCTGTTTTTT